This T cell receptor (beta chain) was recorded in a study of cytomegalovirus exposure and HLA in healthy donors. PCR primers comprised 60 Vbeta and 13 Jbeta primers. The method was immunoSEQ multiplex PCR; TCRdb's version includes in-frame clones alone and lacks a portion of them. Of around 120,000 clones listed, under 90% are singletons. Study outcomes and limitations: Associated with cytomegalovirus, according to the listing, were 150 to 200 TCR beta chains. Some highly shared sequence variants likely arose as a pipeline artifact.

The germline V and J ends were trimmed by 4 bases and 4 bases, with 10 bases remaining between them. The germline V gene encodes CDR1 MNHEY and CDR2 SVGAGI. CDR3 length: 13 amino acids. This clone has more than one count but fewer than ten. Its antigen is not identified. The sequencing input was PBMCs. The rearrangement links TRBV6-5 to TRBJ1-1; D may be TRBD1 (5 bases). This TCR derives from a female donor in good health and CMV-seropositive. Here the CDR3 DNA reads TGTGCCAGCAGTTCAGGGTCGAGCACTGAAGCTTTCTTT. This codes for CASSSGSSTEAFF.